This T cell receptor (beta chain) was found in a study of T cells in Graves' hyperthyroidism and ophthalmopathy. Amplification of TCR beta CDR3 regions was performed using RNA transcripts as template. A set of HTBI primers served as the primers for a first-round RT-PCR of the TCR CDR3. TCRdb called the multiplex PCR reads again in MiXCR, with one record for every CDR3 protein. The data contain 500,000 to 600,000 distinct CDR3 sequences, roughly 45% of them singletons. There are a few counts of this clonotype. V was shortened by 4 bases and J by 5 bases, with 8 bases between the two germline ends. The CDR3 has 12 residues. Germline-derived CDR1 and CDR2 are ENHRY and SYGVKD. Orbital computed tomography and thyroid ultrasound, together with serum TRAb and thyroxine and clinical symptoms, were used for diagnoses.

The sequence came from an adult woman with Graves' disease, either hyperthyroidism or ophthalmopathy (not recorded which). This rearrangement joins TRBV10-3 to TRBJ1-2, with unresolved D. Sequencing input: peripheral blood or thyroid tissue (not recorded which). The CDR3 reads CAISGADYGYTF. CDR3 nucleotides: TGTGCCATCAGTGGGGCAGATTATGGCTACACCTTC.